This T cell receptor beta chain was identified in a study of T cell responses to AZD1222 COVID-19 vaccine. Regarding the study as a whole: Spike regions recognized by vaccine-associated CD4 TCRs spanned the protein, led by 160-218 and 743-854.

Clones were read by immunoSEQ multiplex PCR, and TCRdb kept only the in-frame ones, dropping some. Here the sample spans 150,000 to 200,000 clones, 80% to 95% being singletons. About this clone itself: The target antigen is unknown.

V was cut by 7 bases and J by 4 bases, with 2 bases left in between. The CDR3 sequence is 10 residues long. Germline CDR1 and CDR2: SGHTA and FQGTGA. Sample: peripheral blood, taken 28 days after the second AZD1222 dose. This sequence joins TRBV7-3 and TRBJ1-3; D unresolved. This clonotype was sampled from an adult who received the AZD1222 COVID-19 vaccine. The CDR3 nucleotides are TGTGCCAGCAAGGGAAACACCATATATTTT. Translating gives CASKGNTIYF.